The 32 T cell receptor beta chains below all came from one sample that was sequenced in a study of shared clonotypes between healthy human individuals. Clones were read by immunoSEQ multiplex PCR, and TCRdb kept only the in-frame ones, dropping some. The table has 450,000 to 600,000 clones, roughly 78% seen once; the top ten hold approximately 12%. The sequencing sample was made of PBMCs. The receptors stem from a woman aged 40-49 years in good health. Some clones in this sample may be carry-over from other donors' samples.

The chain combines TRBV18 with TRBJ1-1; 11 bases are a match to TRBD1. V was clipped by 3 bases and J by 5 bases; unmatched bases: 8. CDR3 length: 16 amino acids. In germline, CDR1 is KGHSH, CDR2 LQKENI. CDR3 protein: CASSPMGTGGDTEAFF. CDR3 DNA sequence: TGTGCCAGCTCACCCATGGGGACAGGGGGGGATACTGAAGCTTTCTTT.

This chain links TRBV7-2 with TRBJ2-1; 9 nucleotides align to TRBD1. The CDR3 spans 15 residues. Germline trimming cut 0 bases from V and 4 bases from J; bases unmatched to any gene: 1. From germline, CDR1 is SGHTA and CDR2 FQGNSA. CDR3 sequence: CASSLAGQGYNEQFF. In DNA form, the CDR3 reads TGTGCCAGCAGCTTAGCGGGACAGGGTTACAATGAGCAGTTCTTC.

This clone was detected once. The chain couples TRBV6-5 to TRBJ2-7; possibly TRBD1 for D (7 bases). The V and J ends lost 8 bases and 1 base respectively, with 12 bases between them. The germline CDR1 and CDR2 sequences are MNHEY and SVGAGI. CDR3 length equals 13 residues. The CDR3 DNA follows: TGTGCCAGCCGGGGGACAGAGTCCTACGAGCAGTACTTC. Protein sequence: CASRGTESYEQYF.

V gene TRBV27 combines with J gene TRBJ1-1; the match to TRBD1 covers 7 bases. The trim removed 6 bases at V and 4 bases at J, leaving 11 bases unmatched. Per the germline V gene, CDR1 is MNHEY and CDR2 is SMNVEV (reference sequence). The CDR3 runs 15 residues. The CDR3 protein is CASSPDRVGVTEAFF. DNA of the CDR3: TGTGCCAGCAGCCCAGACAGGGTAGGGGTCACTGAAGCTTTCTTT.

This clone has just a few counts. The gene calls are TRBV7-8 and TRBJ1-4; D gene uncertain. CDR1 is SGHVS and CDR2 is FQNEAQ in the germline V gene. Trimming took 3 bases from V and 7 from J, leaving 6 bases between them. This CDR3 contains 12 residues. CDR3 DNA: TGTGCCAGCAGCTTCGAAACTGAAAAACTGTTTTTT. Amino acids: CASSFETEKLFF.

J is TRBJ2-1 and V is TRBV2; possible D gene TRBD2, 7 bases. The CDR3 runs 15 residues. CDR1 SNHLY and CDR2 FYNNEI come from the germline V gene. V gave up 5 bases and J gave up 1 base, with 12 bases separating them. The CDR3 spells CASSKGGGSYNEQFF. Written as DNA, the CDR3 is TGTGCCAGCAGTAAGGGGGGAGGGTCCTACAATGAGCAGTTCTTC.

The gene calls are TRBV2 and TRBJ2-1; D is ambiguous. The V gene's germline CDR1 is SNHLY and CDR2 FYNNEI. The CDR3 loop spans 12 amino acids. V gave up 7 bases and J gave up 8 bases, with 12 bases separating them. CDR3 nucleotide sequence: TGTGCCAGCAATAGGGATTGGGATGAGCAGTTCTTC. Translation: CASNRDWDEQFF.

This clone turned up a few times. CDR3 protein: CASRRTGGTDTQYF. In DNA, the CDR3 is TGCGCCAGTAGGAGGACAGGGGGCACAGATACGCAGTATTTT. V is TRBV10-2 and J is TRBJ2-3; 9 bases agree with TRBD1. Germline lookup yields CDR1 WSHSY and CDR2 SAAADI. Unmatched junction bases numbered 5, after V lost 9 bases and J lost 1 base. This CDR3 is 14 amino acids long.

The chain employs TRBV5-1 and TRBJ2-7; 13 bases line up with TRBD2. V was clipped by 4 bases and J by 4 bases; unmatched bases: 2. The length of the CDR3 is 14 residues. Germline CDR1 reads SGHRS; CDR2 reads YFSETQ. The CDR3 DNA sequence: TGCGCCAGCAGCGAGGGACTAGCGGGATACGAGCAGTACTTC. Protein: CASSEGLAGYEQYF. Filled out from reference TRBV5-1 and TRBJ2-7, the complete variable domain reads KAGVTQTPRYLIKTRGQQVTLSCSPISGHRSVSWYQQTPGQGLQFLFEYFSETQRNKGNFPGRFSGRQFSNSRSEMNVSTLELGDSALYLCASSEGLAGYEQYFGPGTRLTVT.

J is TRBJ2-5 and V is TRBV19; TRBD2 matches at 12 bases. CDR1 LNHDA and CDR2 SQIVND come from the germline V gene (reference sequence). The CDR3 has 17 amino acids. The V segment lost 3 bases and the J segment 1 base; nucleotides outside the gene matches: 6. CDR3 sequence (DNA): TGTGCCAGTAGTATGCGCCGGACTAGCGGGATCCAAGAGACCCAGTACTTC. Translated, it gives CASSMRRTSGIQETQYF.

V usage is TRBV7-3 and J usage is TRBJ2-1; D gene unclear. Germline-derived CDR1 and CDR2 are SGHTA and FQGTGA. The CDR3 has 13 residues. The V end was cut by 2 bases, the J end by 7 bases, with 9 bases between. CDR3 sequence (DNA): TGTGCCAGCAGCTTATCGTCGGAGAATGAGCAGTTCTTC. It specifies CASSLSSENEQFF.

The CDR3 here is CASSQELGTSGRAQFF. The DNA for the CDR3 is TGCGCCAGCAGCCAAGAGTTGGGGACTAGCGGGAGGGCCCAGTTCTTC. This chain joins TRBV4-3 and TRBJ2-1; 16 bases align to TRBD2. Trimming removed 0 bases from V and 13 bases from J; junction bases left unmatched: 6. Germline loops: CDR1 LGHNA, CDR2 YSLEER. The CDR3 sequence is 16 residues long.

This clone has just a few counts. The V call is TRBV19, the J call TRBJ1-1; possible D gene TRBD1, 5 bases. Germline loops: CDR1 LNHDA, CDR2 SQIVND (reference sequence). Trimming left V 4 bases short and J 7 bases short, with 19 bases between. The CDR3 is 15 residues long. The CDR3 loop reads CASSTIREFGNEAFF. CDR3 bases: TGTGCCAGTAGTACAATCAGGGAATTCGGGAATGAAGCTTTCTTT.

The CDR3 nucleotides are TGTGCCAGTGGTGGGACAGTAATTAACTATGGCTACACCTTC. Protein sequence: CASGGTVINYGYTF. The V and J genes are TRBV28 and TRBJ1-2, with TRBD1 matching 7 bases. J lost 1 base, V lost 9 bases, and 8 bases had no gene match. CDR1 and CDR2 (germline): MDHEN, SYDVKM. This CDR3 spans 14 amino acids.

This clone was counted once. The CDR3 loop is CASSLGQGAGWNEQFF. In DNA, the CDR3 is TGTGCCAGCAGTTTAGGGCAGGGGGCTGGGTGGAATGAGCAGTTCTTC. The chain couples TRBV27 to TRBJ2-1, with 8 bases identical to TRBD1. This CDR3 spans 16 amino acids. Per the germline V gene, CDR1 is MNHEY and CDR2 is SMNVEV (reference sequence). J gave up 7 bases and V 2 bases, and 10 bases lay outside the gene matches.

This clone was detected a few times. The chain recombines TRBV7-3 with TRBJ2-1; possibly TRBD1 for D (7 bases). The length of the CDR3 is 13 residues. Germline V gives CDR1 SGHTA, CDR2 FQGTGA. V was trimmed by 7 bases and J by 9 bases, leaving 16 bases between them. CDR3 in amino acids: CASTSRQGGEQFF. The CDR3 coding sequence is TGTGCCAGCACTTCTAGGCAGGGGGGTGAGCAGTTCTTC. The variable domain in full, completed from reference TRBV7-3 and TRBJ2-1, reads GAGVSQTPSNKVTEKGKYVELRCDPISGHTALYWYRQSLGQGPEFLIYFQGTGAADDSGLPNDRFFAVRPEGSVSTLKIQRTERGDSAVYLCASTSRQGGEQFFGPGTRLTVL.

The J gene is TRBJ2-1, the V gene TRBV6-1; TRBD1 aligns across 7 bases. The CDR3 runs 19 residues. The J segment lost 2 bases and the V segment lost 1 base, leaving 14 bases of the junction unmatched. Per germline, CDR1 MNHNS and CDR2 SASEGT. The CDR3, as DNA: TGTGCCAGCAGTGAAGACCCCCGAACAGGGGACGACCCCTACAATGAGCAGTTCTTC. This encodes CASSEDPRTGDDPYNEQFF.

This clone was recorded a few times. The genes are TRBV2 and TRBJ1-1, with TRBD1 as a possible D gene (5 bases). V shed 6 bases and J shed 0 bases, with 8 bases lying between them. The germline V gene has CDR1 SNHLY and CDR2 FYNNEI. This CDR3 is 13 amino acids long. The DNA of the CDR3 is TGTGCCAGCAGAGAGGACATGAACACTGAAGCTTTCTTT. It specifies CASREDMNTEAFF.

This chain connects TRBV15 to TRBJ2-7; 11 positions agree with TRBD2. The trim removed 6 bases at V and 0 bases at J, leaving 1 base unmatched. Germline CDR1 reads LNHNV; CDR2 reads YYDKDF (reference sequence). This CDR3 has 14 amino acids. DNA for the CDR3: TGTGCCACCAGAGGGACTAGCGGCTCCTACGAGCAGTACTTC. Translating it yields CATRGTSGSYEQYF.

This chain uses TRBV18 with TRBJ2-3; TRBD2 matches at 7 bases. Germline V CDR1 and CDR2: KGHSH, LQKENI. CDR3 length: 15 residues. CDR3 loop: CALTGGDYGTDTQYF. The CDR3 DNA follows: TGTGCTCTAACCGGAGGGGACTACGGCACAGATACGCAGTATTTT.

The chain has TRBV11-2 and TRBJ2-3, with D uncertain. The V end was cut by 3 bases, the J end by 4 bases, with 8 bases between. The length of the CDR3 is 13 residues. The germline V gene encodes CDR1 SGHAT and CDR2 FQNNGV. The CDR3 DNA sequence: TGTGCCAGCAGCTTCAGTCTCTCAGATACGCAGTATTTT. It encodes CASSFSLSDTQYF.

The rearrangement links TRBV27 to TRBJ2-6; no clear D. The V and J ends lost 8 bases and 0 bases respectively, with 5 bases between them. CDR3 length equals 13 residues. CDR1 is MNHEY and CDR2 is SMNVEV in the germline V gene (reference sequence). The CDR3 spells CASRFSGANVLTF. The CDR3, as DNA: TGTGCCAGCCGGTTCTCTGGGGCCAACGTCCTGACTTTC.

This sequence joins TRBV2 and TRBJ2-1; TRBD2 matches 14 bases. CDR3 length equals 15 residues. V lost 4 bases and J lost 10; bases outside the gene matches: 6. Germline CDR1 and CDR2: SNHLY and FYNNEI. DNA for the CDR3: TGTGCCAGCAGTGGGGGACTAGCGGGAGTCTACGAGCAGTTCTTC. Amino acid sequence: CASSGGLAGVYEQFF.

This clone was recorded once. CDR3 coding DNA: TGCAGCGTCGACTTGGGACAGTTAGGGAGCTACAATGAGCAGTTCTTC. Amino acids: CSVDLGQLGSYNEQFF. The chain is built from TRBV29-1 and TRBJ2-1, with TRBD1 matching over 7 bases. The V gene end was trimmed by 6 bases and the J gene end by 3 bases; junction bases not matched to a gene: 14. Germline CDR1 SQVTM, CDR2 ANQGSEA. The CDR3 is made up of 16 amino acids.

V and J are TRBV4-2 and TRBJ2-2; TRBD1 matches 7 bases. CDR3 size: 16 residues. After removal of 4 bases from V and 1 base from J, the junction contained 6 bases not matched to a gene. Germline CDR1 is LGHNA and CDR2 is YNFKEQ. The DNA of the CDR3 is TGTGCCAGCAGCCCACGGACAGGCCAGAACACCGGGGAGCTGTTTTTT. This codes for CASSPRTGQNTGELFF.

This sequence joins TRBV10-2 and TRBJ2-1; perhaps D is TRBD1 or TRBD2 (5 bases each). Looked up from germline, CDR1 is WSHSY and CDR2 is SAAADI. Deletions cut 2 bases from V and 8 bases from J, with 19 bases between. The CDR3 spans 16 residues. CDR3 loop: CASSEGGGDLRHEQFF. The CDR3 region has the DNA TGCGCCAGCAGTGAGGGGGGTGGGGATCTCCGGCATGAGCAGTTCTTC.

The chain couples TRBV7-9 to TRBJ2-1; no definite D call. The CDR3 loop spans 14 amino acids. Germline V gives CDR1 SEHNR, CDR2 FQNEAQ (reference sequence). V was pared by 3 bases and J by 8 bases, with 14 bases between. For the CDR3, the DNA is TGTGCCAGCAGCTTCGACGGACCATGGGATGAGCAGTTCTTC. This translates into CASSFDGPWDEQFF.

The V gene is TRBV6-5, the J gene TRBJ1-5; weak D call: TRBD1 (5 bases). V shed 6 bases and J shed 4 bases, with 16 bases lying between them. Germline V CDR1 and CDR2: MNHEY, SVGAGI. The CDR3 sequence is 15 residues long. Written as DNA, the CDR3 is TGTGCCAGCAGCCCAGGCCAGGGAATTAATCAGCCCCAGCATTTT. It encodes CASSPGQGINQPQHF.

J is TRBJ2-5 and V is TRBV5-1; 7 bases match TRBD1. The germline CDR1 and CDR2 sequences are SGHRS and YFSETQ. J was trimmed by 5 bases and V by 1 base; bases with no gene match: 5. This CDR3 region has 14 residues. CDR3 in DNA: TGCGCCAGCAGCTTGAAAGGGGGCGGTGAGACCCAGTACTTC. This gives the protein CASSLKGGGETQYF.

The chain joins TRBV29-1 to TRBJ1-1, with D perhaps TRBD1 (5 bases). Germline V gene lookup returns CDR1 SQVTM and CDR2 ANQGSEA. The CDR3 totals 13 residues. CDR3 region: CTTLGPENTEAFF. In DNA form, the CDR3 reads TGCACCACACTGGGGCCGGAGAACACTGAAGCTTTCTTT.

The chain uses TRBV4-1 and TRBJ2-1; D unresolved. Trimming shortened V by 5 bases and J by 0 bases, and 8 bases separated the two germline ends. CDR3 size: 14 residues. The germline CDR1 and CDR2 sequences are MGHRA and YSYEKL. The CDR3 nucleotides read TGCGCCAGCAGCTCAAGAGGCTCCTACAATGAGCAGTTCTTC. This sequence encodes CASSSRGSYNEQFF.

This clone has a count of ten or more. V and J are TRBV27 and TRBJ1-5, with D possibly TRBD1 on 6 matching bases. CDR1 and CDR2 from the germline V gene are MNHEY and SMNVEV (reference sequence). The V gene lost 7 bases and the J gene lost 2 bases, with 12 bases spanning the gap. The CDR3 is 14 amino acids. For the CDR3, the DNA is TGTGCCAGCAAGGGGGATATTGGCAATCAGCCCCAGCATTTT. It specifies CASKGDIGNQPQHF.